Each of the 26 T cell receptor beta chains below was sequenced from the same sample in a study of long-term antiretroviral therapy in people with HIV. The authors ran the immunoSEQ assay, v3.0, at survey level. Using immunoSEQ multiplex PCR, the repertoire was profiled, and TCRdb retains in-frame clones only, with some absent. The sample yields 10,000 to 15,000 clones, around 77% seen once. The specimen comprised unsorted PBMCs, sampled 1.3 years after starting antiretroviral therapy. The receptors here all came from a woman aged 18-29 years with HIV.

The V call is TRBV19, the J call TRBJ1-1, with a weak D call TRBD1 (6 bases). Trimming cost V 1 base and J 8 bases, with 8 bases left between them. Germline-derived CDR1 and CDR2 are LNHDA and SQIVND (reference sequence). This CDR3 contains 12 residues. The CDR3 protein is CASSIGTEEAFF. The CDR3 coding sequence is TGTGCCAGTAGTATAGGGACAGAGGAAGCTTTCTTT.

This clone was seen more than once but under ten times. The genes are TRBV6-6 and TRBJ2-2; the match to TRBD2 covers 8 bases. Germline CDR1 reads MNHNY; CDR2 reads SVGAGI (reference sequence). This CDR3 comprises 11 residues. The ends lost 9 bases at V and 7 bases at J; junction bases unmatched: 1. For the CDR3, the DNA is TGTGCCAGTCTAGCGGGCGGGGAGCTGTTTTTT. Its protein is CASLAGGELFF.

The chain's CDR3 is CASSLVGAAEQYF. CDR3 bases: TGTGCCAGCAGCTTGGTGGGGGCAGCCGAGCAGTACTTC. V usage is TRBV5-6 and J usage is TRBJ2-7, with a tentative D call TRBD1 (6 bases). The germline V and J ends were trimmed by 0 bases and 6 bases, with 10 bases remaining between them. The CDR3 loop spans 13 amino acids. CDR1 is SGHDT and CDR2 is YYEEEE in the germline V gene.

This clone was picked up a small number of times. The chain couples TRBV7-9 to TRBJ1-2; D remains unclear. There are 12 residues in the CDR3. Trimming cost V 5 bases and J 7 bases, with 11 bases left between them. CDR1 and CDR2 (germline): SEHNR, FQNEAQ (reference sequence). As DNA, the CDR3 is TGTGCCAGCAGCCAAGGTCACCCTGGCTACACCTTC. Amino acids: CASSQGHPGYTF.

The genes are TRBV7-9 and TRBJ1-4, with 7 bases fitting TRBD1. Germline assignment: CDR1 SEHNR and CDR2 FQNEAQ (reference sequence). V gave up 4 bases and J gave up 6 bases; unmatched junction bases: 8. This CDR3 comprises 15 residues. In nucleotides, the CDR3 is TGTGCCAGCAGCTGGGGGACAGAGAAGTATGAAAAACTGTTTTTT. Translating gives CASSWGTEKYEKLFF. The full variable domain, in which reference TRBV7-9 and TRBJ1-4 provide the parts outside the CDR3, is DTGVSQNPRHKITKRGQNVTFRCDPISEHNRLYWYRQTLGQGPEFLTYFQNEAQLEKSRLLSDRFSAERPKGSFSTLEIQRTEQGDSAMYLCASSWGTEKYEKLFFGSGTQLSVL.

The chain employs TRBV11-2 and TRBJ2-7, with D possibly TRBD1 on 6 matching bases. The V and J ends lost 3 bases and 1 base respectively, with 13 bases between them. The CDR3 contains 15 residues. Germline CDR1 reads SGHAT; CDR2 reads FQNNGV. CDR3 sequence reads: CASSFGTTSSYEQYF. CDR3 sequence (DNA): TGTGCCAGCAGCTTTGGGACAACGTCTTCCTACGAGCAGTACTTC. Full variable domain (outside the CDR3, taken from reference TRBV11-2 and TRBJ2-7): EAGVAQSPRYKIIEKRQSVAFWCNPISGHATLYWYQQILGQGPKLLIQFQNNGVVDDSQLPKDRFSAERLKGVDSTLKIQPAKLEDSAVYLCASSFGTTSSYEQYFGPGTRLTVT.

The chain recombines TRBV6-1 with TRBJ2-7; the D call may be TRBD1 or TRBD2 (5 bases each). The CDR3 length is 15 residues. Trimming removed 5 bases from V and 5 bases from J, with 19 bases in between. CDR1 MNHNS and CDR2 SASEGT come from the germline V gene. Here the CDR3 reads CASSLLRGPPDEQYF. The CDR3 bases are TGTGCCAGCAGTCTCTTACGGGGACCCCCTGACGAGCAGTACTTC.

V gene TRBV18 combines with J gene TRBJ1-1; the D is unclear. V lost 2 bases to trimming and J lost 6 bases, with 7 bases between them. Per germline, CDR1 KGHSH and CDR2 LQKENI. This CDR3 has 12 amino acids. In DNA, the CDR3 is TGTGCCAGCTCACCAGGAGATCCTGAAGCTTTCTTT. This translates into CASSPGDPEAFF.

The CDR3 DNA is TGTGCCAGCTCACCAGACCCATTGGCTGGGGAGCAGTACTTC. It encodes CASSPDPLAGEQYF. V gene TRBV18 combines with J gene TRBJ2-7; D is undetermined. CDR3 length: 14 residues. In germline, CDR1 is KGHSH, CDR2 LQKENI. Trimming cost V 2 bases and J 7 bases, with 15 bases left between them.

The V call is TRBV13, the J call TRBJ2-2, with TRBD1 identical over 7 bases. The ends lost 0 bases at V and 3 bases at J; junction bases unmatched: 1. CDR3 length: 15 residues. The germline V gene encodes CDR1 PRHDT and CDR2 FYEKMQ (reference sequence). The CDR3 DNA reads TGTGCCAGCAGCTTAGGAACAGGGGACACCGGGGAGCTGTTTTTT. It encodes CASSLGTGDTGELFF.

This rearrangement joins TRBV19 to TRBJ2-1, with 8 bases matching TRBD2. V shed 6 bases and J 6 bases; nucleotides not matched to a gene: 4. The CDR3 spans 13 residues. Germline V gives CDR1 LNHDA, CDR2 SQIVND (reference sequence). As DNA, the CDR3 is TGTGCCAGTAGCGCGCTAGCGGGCAATGAGCAGTTCTTC. Translation gives CASSALAGNEQFF. Looking up the rest from reference TRBV19 and TRBJ2-1 gives the full variable domain: DGGITQSPKYLFRKEGQNVTLSCEQNLNHDAMYWYRQDPGQGLRLIYYSQIVNDFQKGDIAEGYSVSREKKESFPLTVTSAQKNPTAFYLCASSALAGNEQFFGPGTRLTVL.

This rearrangement joins TRBV29-1 to TRBJ2-1; no clear D. The CDR3 is 13 amino acids. Per germline, CDR1 SQVTM and CDR2 ANQGSEA. Trimming cost V 0 bases and J 8 bases, with 11 bases left between them. CDR3 sequence (DNA): TGCAGCGTTGAAGAAGTTGGGCGATATGAGCAGTTCTTC. Residues: CSVEEVGRYEQFF.

The V and J genes are TRBV6-5 and TRBJ2-1; D is uncertain. Germline CDR1 is MNHEY and CDR2 is SVGAGI. Trimming removed 6 bases from V and 9 bases from J, with 15 bases in between. The CDR3 totals 13 residues. Written as DNA, the CDR3 is TGTGCCAGCAGCCCAAAGGTTCATGGTGAGCAGTTCTTC. Its protein is CASSPKVHGEQFF.

The chain uses TRBV6-5 and TRBJ2-1; 9 bases match TRBD2. The CDR3 extends over 15 amino acids. CDR1 and CDR2 from the germline V gene are MNHEY and SVGAGI. With 5 bases clipped from V and 4 bases from J, the junction kept 6 bases outside the gene matches. The CDR3 nucleotides read TGTGCCAGCAGTCCCCTCAGCGGGGGGTACAATGAGCAGTTCTTC. Translation: CASSPLSGGYNEQFF.

The chain recombines TRBV4-2 with TRBJ2-1; D tentatively reads TRBD1 or TRBD2 (5 bases each). The CDR3 runs to 16 residues. The germline gives CDR1 LGHNA, CDR2 YNFKEQ. Between the trimmed V and J ends, which lost 1 base and 9 bases, there was a span of 19 bases. This chain's CDR3 is CASSQGGPPSRGEQFF. Here the CDR3 DNA reads TGTGCCAGCAGCCAAGGGGGCCCCCCCAGTCGGGGTGAGCAGTTCTTC.

The chain recombines TRBV28 with TRBJ2-3; TRBD2 matches at 10 bases. Germline loops: CDR1 MDHEN, CDR2 SYDVKM. V lost 7 bases, J lost 4 bases, and 11 bases stayed unmatched. The CDR3 sequence is 16 residues long. The CDR3 nucleotides are TGTGCCAGCATTTTGTCTAGCGGGAGTTTCTCAGATACGCAGTATTTT. Amino acid sequence: CASILSSGSFSDTQYF.

The chain combines TRBV4-2 with TRBJ2-3; tentatively, D is TRBD1 or TRBD2 (5 bases each). V shed 2 bases and J shed 8 bases, with 29 bases lying between them. CDR3 length equals 19 residues. Germline V gene sequence: CDR1 LGHNA, CDR2 YNFKEQ. This chain's CDR3 is CASSQLEGFGGSFAVTQYF. CDR3 DNA: TGTGCCAGCAGCCAATTAGAGGGGTTCGGCGGGTCTTTCGCAGTTACGCAGTATTTT.

The chain recombines TRBV27 with TRBJ2-3, with D perhaps given as TRBD1 or TRBD2 (6 bases each). V gave up 7 bases and J gave up 3 bases, with 14 bases separating them. Germline values: CDR1 MNHEY, CDR2 SMNVEV (reference sequence). The CDR3 has 14 residues. For the CDR3, the DNA is TGTGCCAGCACCCTGGGGGGCTGGACAGATACGCAGTATTTT. Its translation: CASTLGGWTDTQYF.

This chain joins TRBV11-2 and TRBJ2-7; D is possibly TRBD1 (6 bases). Trimming removed 5 bases from V and 3 bases from J, with 14 bases in between. The CDR3 consists of 14 residues. Germline CDR1 is SGHAT and CDR2 is FQNNGV. Here the CDR3 reads CASSPSWDIYEQYF. As DNA, the CDR3 is TGTGCCAGCAGCCCCTCCTGGGACATCTACGAGCAGTACTTC. Based on the CDR3 plus reference TRBV11-2 and TRBJ2-7, the full variable domain is EAGVAQSPRYKIIEKRQSVAFWCNPISGHATLYWYQQILGQGPKLLIQFQNNGVVDDSQLPKDRFSAERLKGVDSTLKIQPAKLEDSAVYLCASSPSWDIYEQYFGPGTRLTVT.

This chain connects TRBV11-2 to TRBJ2-1; TRBD2 aligns across 8 bases. The CDR3 is made up of 14 amino acids. Trimming took 0 bases from V and 16 from J; bases not matched to a gene: 11. Germline CDR1 reads SGHAT; CDR2 reads FQNNGV. The CDR3 protein is CASSLDLGAGDVFF. CDR3 coding DNA: TGTGCCAGCAGCTTAGATCTTGGAGCGGGAGACGTATTCTTC.

This chain connects TRBV10-3 to TRBJ1-5; possible D gene TRBD1, 6 bases. Germline values: CDR1 ENHRY, CDR2 SYGVKD. V lost 10 bases, J lost 10 bases, and 20 bases lay in between. The CDR3 is 13 residues long. CDR3 coding DNA: TGTGCCACTACCAGGGGTTTTGATGGTCCCCAGCATTTT. Amino acid sequence: CATTRGFDGPQHF.

The rearrangement joins TRBV11-2 to TRBJ2-1, with 9 bases that match TRBD2. The V segment lost 5 bases and the J segment 6 bases; nucleotides outside the gene matches: 5. The CDR3 length is 14 residues. Germline CDR1 reads SGHAT; CDR2 reads FQNNGV. DNA of the CDR3: TGTGCCAGCAGCGTTAGCGGGAGAGGCAATGAGCAGTTCTTC. It encodes CASSVSGRGNEQFF. The full variable domain, its missing parts supplied by reference TRBV11-2 and TRBJ2-1, is EAGVAQSPRYKIIEKRQSVAFWCNPISGHATLYWYQQILGQGPKLLIQFQNNGVVDDSQLPKDRFSAERLKGVDSTLKIQPAKLEDSAVYLCASSVSGRGNEQFFGPGTRLTVL.

The chain carries TRBV11-1 and TRBJ2-5; the D is unclear. Trimming cost V 6 bases and J 2 bases, with 10 bases left between them. CDR3 size: 13 residues. Germline-derived CDR1 and CDR2 are SGHAT and FQDESV (reference sequence). The CDR3 is CASSFGIQETQYF. CDR3 bases: TGTGCCAGCAGTTTTGGCATTCAAGAGACCCAGTACTTC.

The V gene is TRBV18, the J gene TRBJ1-1, with D tentatively TRBD1 (5 bases). Trimming removed 6 bases from V and 8 bases from J, with 19 bases in between. There are 14 residues in the CDR3. CDR1 is KGHSH and CDR2 is LQKENI in the germline V gene. The CDR3 reads CASSLSRERSEAFF. CDR3 DNA sequence: TGTGCCAGCTCCCTCAGCAGGGAGCGTTCGGAAGCTTTCTTT.

For the CDR3, the DNA is TGTGCCAGCAGTTCCTTGGACAACTTCTATGGCTACACCTTC. Translated: CASSSLDNFYGYTF. The rearrangement links TRBV28 to TRBJ1-2, with D perhaps matching TRBD1 (5 bases). Germline V gene lookup returns CDR1 MDHEN and CDR2 SYDVKM. This CDR3 region has 14 residues. Trimming removed 4 bases from V and 4 bases from J, with 13 bases in between.

The table lists this clone with a few counts. The rearrangement uses TRBV5-1 and TRBJ1-1; D unclear. Trimming pared 0 bases from V and 7 bases from J, leaving 10 bases between. In germline, CDR1 is SGHRS, CDR2 YFSETQ. CDR3 length: 13 residues. The CDR3 protein is CASSLDLVHEAFF. The CDR3 bases are TGCGCCAGCAGCTTGGATCTAGTGCATGAAGCTTTCTTT.